The T cell receptor beta chain described here comes from a study of cytomegalovirus exposure and HLA in healthy donors listed by TCRdb under 2017. Concerning the study at large: According to an earlier analysis of 587 of the donors, about 179 million T cells yielded roughly 110 million unique TCR beta sequences and less than 300 Gb of sequence data. All discovery cohort repertoires had been generated on a single sequencing platform. To predict cytomegalovirus infection status, the study brought together high-throughput TCR immunosequencing, statistical association of individual TCRs with disease status, and machine learning. The aim of the study was to test whether cataloging public T cell receptors could identify signatures of past pathogen exposure. A later analysis re-examined previously published TCR beta repertoires from 610 or so donors and added high-resolution HLA genotyping to investigate patterns of TCR occurrence. Across roughly 420 genotyped donors of the cohort, an average of approximately 240,000 unique TCR beta nucleotide sequences per donor were sequenced, and around 20% of those sequences were non-productive. A later genetic analysis used genome-wide SNP genotypes for about 60% of the roughly 700 donors, treating that subset as a discovery cohort. A separate validation cohort of approximately 130 different subjects was used in addition to the 666-subject first cohort. Among the roughly 400 genotyped donors, 75% to 90% belonged to the genetic ancestry cluster associated with self-reported Caucasian donors. HLA typing covered class I and class II loci at four-digit resolution. An earlier analysis of around 540 of the donors applied high-throughput TCR beta sequencing to assess whether each TCR beta V gene segment acted as functional or pseudogenic. Four to six DR-DQ haplotypes were handled as single units for association and clustering, since linkage in the cohort was strong. Roughly 300 gigabases of sequencing data and around 90 million unique TCR sequences made up an early release that covered several hundred HLA-typed donors. The later analysis used no new phenotypic data to find candidate immune exposures, relying instead on TCR beta sequences and their occurrence across donors. The T cell repertoires of about 700 subjects were profiled by immunosequencing and related to cytomegalovirus serostatus. Alongside the repertoire data, information on donor age, sex, ethnicity and CMV serostatus was compiled. Typing coverage varied by locus: about 629-630 donors for A, B, C, DRB1 and DQB1; 522 for DQA1; over 600 for DPA1; some 470 for DPB1. The study at large found these results: A later analysis found that most CMV-associated TCR beta chains appeared HLA-restricted, with HLA associations seemingly driven largely by CMV exposure. Several of the top co-occurrence clusters appeared to be linked to parvovirus B19, influenza, CMV and Epstein-Barr virus, according to a later analysis. Compared with equally common non-associated chains, HLA-associated TCR beta chains in a later analysis were more clonally expanded and had lower generation probabilities. A later analysis found that TCR association rates varied across HLA loci, with DRB1 alleles showing the most associated TCRs and HLA-C alleles the fewest. The classifier was reported to diagnose cytomegalovirus status with high specificity and sensitivity in both the original cohort and the validation cohort. Roughly uniform sequencing depth across donors was assumed in presence/absence analyses, although this assumption may not hold. The sequencing pipeline was judged likely to have produced a cluster of highly shared sequence variants as a technical artifact. The cohort was sequenced for TCR beta chains only, and without alpha or paired-chain data the features that could be detected were limited. For the cohort, immune exposure information was limited to CMV serostatus. Because HLA typing was unavailable for some donors at each locus, only the typed subset was used in association tests. A later analysis associated roughly 17,000 TCR beta sequences with specific HLA alleles at a false discovery rate of 0.05. Approximately 16 rarely observed V segments, including chromosome 9 orphons, were excluded from the earlier analysis of about 500 of the donors because counts were too low. The authors suggested that the approach could potentially be generalized to other disease states and immunological phenotypes. In vitro tests confirmed that a few of the cytomegalovirus-associated TCR beta chains recognize cytomegalovirus antigens. Compared with the roughly 700-donor mean, donors in an Asian-associated ancestry cluster had fewer N-insertions in productive TCRs, according to a later genetic analysis. In an earlier analysis of 587 of the donors, most TCR beta V segments appeared in productive rearrangements about 90% or about 30% of the time, broadly matching IMGT annotations. The 87-base-pair reads could not distinguish some IMGT-functional V segments, including TRBV6-2 and TRBV6-3, so those segments were excluded. In the study, 150 to 200 TCR beta chains were listed as associated with cytomegalovirus. Correlated functional status among segregating V segments might reflect linkage disequilibrium, but an unknown experimental factor could not be ruled out. An association between a missense DCLRE1C variant and V-gene and J-gene trimming of TCR beta chains was found in a later genetic analysis and replicated in an independent cohort. A further reported finding was that TCR beta sequences accurately predicted the HLA-A and HLA-B alleles for most subjects in the first cohort. When HLA alleles, especially DR and DQ, strongly co-occurred, TCR associations were difficult to assign to individual alleles. While some public TCRs were present in many individuals, most TCR sequences turned up only very rarely across donors.

The cohort was made up of 666 healthy bone marrow donors. All cohort members were sampled while nominally healthy, although unrecorded immune exposures were likely present. The donor was CMV seronegative and belonged to the group of 320 or so seronegative cohort members. Every donor gave a peripheral blood sample, and the peripheral blood mononuclear cells from that sample were used for TCR beta sequencing. Genomic DNA extraction from the blood cell samples was performed with the Qiagen DNeasy Blood Extraction Kit. Points on this clone: Its specific antigen is unknown. Qualities for individual bases were not recorded, and no much larger clone is one base off.

The germline V gene supplies CDR1 SGDLS and CDR2 YYNGEE. Its CDR3 holds 15 amino acids, cysteine through phenylalanine. Left in the record is the CDR3 DNA by itself, 45 bases read in frame from the first base. V and J lose 0 bases and 4 bases, and a span of 11 bases separates them. Library construction relied on the immunoSEQ multiplex PCR assay. For the multiplex PCR, a mixture combining 60 forward primers for TCR Vbeta segments and 13 reverse primers for TCR Jbeta segments was used. The CDR3 region of rearranged TCR beta genes was amplified from genomic DNA with a multiplex PCR assay. Amplified TCR beta libraries were sequenced as 87-base-pair reads on the Illumina HiSeq System. On the authors' methods: Across the 600 to 700 repertoires, a later analysis counted 80 million or so unique TCR beta chains, roughly 11 million of which were shared by at least two donors. A nearest-neighbor algorithm error-corrected the raw reads and collapsed the reads into unique sequences, merging closely related sequences to remove PCR and sequencing errors. To assign V, D and J gene segments, CDR3 sequences were aligned to IMGT reference sequences. For a sequence to be retained, a match of at least six nucleotides to both a V gene segment and a J gene segment was required. A rearrangement was called productive if the CDR3 had no stop codons and remained in frame with V and J, and every other rearrangement was called non-productive. Following IMGT convention, CDR3 was defined as the stretch from the second conserved V-encoded cysteine up to the conserved J-encoded phenylalanine. In an earlier analysis of more than 550 of the donors, sequences lacking an unambiguous match to a single V gene segment were excluded. An earlier analysis of some 610 of the donors called V segments functional above 56.7% productive rearrangements and segregating when the between-donor standard deviation exceeded 5%. A statistical classification framework was developed to diagnose cytomegalovirus status using the catalog of TCR beta chain sequences. A later analysis assigned V and J genes by comparing TCR nucleotide sequences with IMGT/GENE-DB human TR gene sequences. The TCRdist pipeline was used in a later analysis to assign CDR3 sequences and most-parsimonious VDJ recombination scenarios. A later analysis defined each TCR beta chain by its CDR3 amino acid sequence plus V-gene family, and excluded reads lacking a unique V-gene family. A later analysis removed 550 to 700 highly shared, low-generation-probability nucleotide sequences to deal with suspected cross-contamination and a sequencing artifact. For each public chain, a later analysis derived a clonal expansion index from normalized ranks of inferred template counts within each repertoire. A later analysis computed generation probabilities with a VDJ recombination model fitted to out-of-frame rearrangements, and checked the results against IGoR. Hypergeometric tests were used in a later analysis to score TCR-TCR, TCR-HLA and TCR-CMV co-occurrence, with a repertoire-size bias correction applied to the TCR pairs. To estimate false discovery rates, a later analysis permuted the HLA or CMV assignments 20 times. In a later analysis, co-occurring TCRs were grouped with DBSCAN, and TCRdist sequence similarity was added when clustering was performed within HLA-allele-positive subsets. Repertoires with fewer than 30,000 or more than 120,000 public chains were left out of co-occurrence clustering, as were five repertoires with anomalous nucleotide sharing. The table was pulled from immuneACCESS by TCRdb, which kept in-frame rearrangements only. Such tables lose some clones; where checked, under half of the loss comes from unresolved V genes, and the rest has no known cause. D and trimming come from the DNA, and the V and J calls and clone size come from that table. Counted in this sample were 200,000 or so clones; about 77% of them appeared once. Approximately 3% of the sample belongs to the ten largest clones.

The receptor was isolated from a woman between 25 and 40 years old in good health and CMV-seronegative. Material for sequencing was PBMCs. The chain links TRBV9 with TRBJ2-1, with TRBD2 perhaps the D gene, on 6 matching bases. The sequence in DNA is TGTGCCAGCAGCGTAGACTTCGCGGGGTACAATGAGCAGTTCTTC. The resulting protein is CASSVDFAGYNEQFF.